The source of this TCR beta chain is a study of T cell changes during pregnancy in multiple sclerosis. Germline V gene data show CDR1 as GTSNPN and CDR2 as SVGIG (reference sequence). The V and J ends lost 4 bases and 3 bases respectively, with 9 bases between them. This CDR3 has 12 residues. In this sample, this clone turned up a few times. Libraries were prepared by immunoSEQ multiplex PCR; TCRdb keeps only in-frame clonotypes and omits some of them. The sample includes 90,000 to 120,000 clones, 80% to 95% of them seen just once. This chain uses TRBV30 with TRBJ1-2; D unclear. The sample in question was peripheral blood, obtained in the third trimester of pregnancy. This sequence was found in a female donor in good health, enrolled as a control in a pregnancy study. CDR3 protein: CAWTPADYGYTF. CDR3 in DNA: TGTGCCTGGACCCCGGCGGACTATGGCTACACCTTC. Full variable domain (remainder filled in from reference TRBV30 and TRBJ1-2): SQTIHQWPATLVQPVGSPLSLECTVEGTSNPNLYWYRQAAGRGLQLLFYSVGIGQISSEVPQNLSASRPQDRQFILSSKKLLLSDSGFYLCAWTPADYGYTFGSGTRLTVV.